This TCR beta chain is drawn from a study of blood T cell repertoires in COVID-19. Per the germline V gene, CDR1 is SGHVS and CDR2 is FQNEAQ. This CDR3 is 12 amino acids long. Germline trimming cut 5 bases from V and 8 bases from J; bases unmatched to any gene: 5. Sequencing used immunoSEQ multiplex PCR; TCRdb keeps in-frame clones, though not all of them. The sample records 150,000 to 190,000 clones, 80% to 90% being singletons. The sample taken for sequencing was peripheral blood. This chain uses TRBV7-8 with TRBJ1-2; TRBD1 matches at 7 bases. The sequence came from a woman in her fifties or sixties with COVID-19, enrolled during active disease. CDR3 in amino acids: CASSADREGYTF. The CDR3 nucleotides read TGTGCCAGCAGCGCCGACAGGGAAGGCTACACCTTC.